What follows describes a single T cell receptor (beta chain). TCRdb's copy holds only in-frame clones and misses some; the assay was immunoSEQ multiplex PCR. This sample has 25,000 to 35,000 clones, with 70% to 90% found just once. These data belong to a study of blood T cell repertoires in COVID-19. This TCR was sampled from a man aged 55 to 70 with active COVID-19. Sequencing was carried out using peripheral blood.

The CDR3 reads CASSFGPDTQYF. The CDR3 DNA is TGTGCCAGCAGCTTCGGTCCAGATACGCAGTATTTT. V usage is TRBV5-8 and J usage is TRBJ2-3; D gene ambiguous. The V gene lost 2 bases and the J gene lost 4 bases, with 5 bases spanning the gap. The germline V gene has CDR1 SGHTS and CDR2 YDEGEE. The CDR3 is made up of 12 amino acids.